This T cell receptor (beta chain) stems from a study of human T cells and chemical hapten exposure. About the research overall: Read at 6 days, the patch tests placed 0.01% DPC on the upper back.

This clonotype showed up just a few times. Looked up from germline, CDR1 is SQVTM and CDR2 is ANQGSEA. V lost 7 bases and J lost 4, with 10 bases in between. This CDR3 has 12 residues. Original analysis: With a range of about 23,224 to 750,000, the median per sample was 95,638 TCRs. TCRdb used MiXCR to reprocess the RACE reads, holding one entry per CDR3 protein. It is TCRdb's table, rather than the study itself, that gives the V and J calls and clone size. The data show around 57,000 distinct CDR3 sequences, over 9% seen once. Time point defined: pre-sensitization, week 0. Stated treatment: therapeutic diphenylcyclopropenone sensitization with weekly scalp DPC. Patches went on only after blood had been drawn each time. Alopecia patients deemed DPC-suitable, aged 18 to 70, excluding pregnancy.

The source is a woman aged 40 to 55 with alopecia areata. Some clones in this sample may be carry-over from other donors' samples. The rearrangement joins TRBV29-1 to TRBJ2-2; a possible D gene is TRBD2 (6 bases). The source was whole blood, collected in connection with sensitization to the hapten diphenylcyclopropenone (DPC). In DNA form, the CDR3 reads TGCAGCGCTAGCGCGGCCACCGGGGAGCTGTTTTTT. This gives the protein CSASAATGELFF.